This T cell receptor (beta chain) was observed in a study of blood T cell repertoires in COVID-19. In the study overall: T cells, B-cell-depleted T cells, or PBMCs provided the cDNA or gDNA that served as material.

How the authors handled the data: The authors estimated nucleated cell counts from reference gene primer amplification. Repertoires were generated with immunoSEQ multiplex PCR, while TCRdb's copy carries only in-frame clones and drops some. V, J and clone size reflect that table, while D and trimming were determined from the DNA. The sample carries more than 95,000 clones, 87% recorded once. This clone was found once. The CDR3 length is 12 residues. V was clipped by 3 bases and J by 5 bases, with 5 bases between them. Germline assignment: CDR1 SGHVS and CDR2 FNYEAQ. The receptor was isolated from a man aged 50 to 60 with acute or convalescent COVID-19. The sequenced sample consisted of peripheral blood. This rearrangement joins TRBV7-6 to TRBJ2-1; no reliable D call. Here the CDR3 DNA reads TGTGCCAGCAGCTTGCACAACAATGAGCAGTTCTTC. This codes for CASSLHNNEQFF.